In this sample, the clone carrying this TCR beta chain turned up once. What it binds is unknown. Assay used: immunoSEQ multiplex PCR; TCRdb lists only in-frame clones, some missing. The sample consists of under 200,000 clones, approximately 90% of them appearing once. CDR3 size: 17 residues. V shed 4 bases and J 2 bases; nucleotides not matched to a gene: 10. From germline, CDR1 is MDHEN and CDR2 SYDVKM. Pooling of second doses given at about 4 or about 12 weeks was done. This sample was included in a study of T cell responses to AZD1222 COVID-19 vaccine. General study points: Baseline testing showed seropositivity in only 6 or 7 AZD1222 recipients.

This chain links TRBV28 with TRBJ2-2, with TRBD1 identical over 7 bases. The material was peripheral blood, obtained 28 days after the second AZD1222 dose. The clonotype was recovered from an adult who received the AZD1222 COVID-19 vaccine. The DNA of the CDR3 is TGTGCCAGCAGTTACCCCCGGGACAGAAGAAACACCGGGGAGCTGTTTTTT. Its translation: CASSYPRDRRNTGELFF.